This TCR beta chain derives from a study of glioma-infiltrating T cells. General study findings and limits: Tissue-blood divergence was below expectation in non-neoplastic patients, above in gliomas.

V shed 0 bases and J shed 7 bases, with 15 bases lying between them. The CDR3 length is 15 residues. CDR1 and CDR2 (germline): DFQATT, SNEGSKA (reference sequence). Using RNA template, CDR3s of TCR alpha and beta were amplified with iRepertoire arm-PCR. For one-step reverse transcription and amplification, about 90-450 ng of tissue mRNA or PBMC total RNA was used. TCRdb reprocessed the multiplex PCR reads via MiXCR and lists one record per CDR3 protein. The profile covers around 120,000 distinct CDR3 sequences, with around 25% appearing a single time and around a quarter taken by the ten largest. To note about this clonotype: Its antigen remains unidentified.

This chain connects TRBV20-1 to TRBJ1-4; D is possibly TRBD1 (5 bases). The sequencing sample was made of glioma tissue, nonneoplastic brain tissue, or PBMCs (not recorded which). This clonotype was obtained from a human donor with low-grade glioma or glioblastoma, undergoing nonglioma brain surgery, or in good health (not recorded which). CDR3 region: CSARDRGAEGEKLFF. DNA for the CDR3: TGCAGTGCTAGAGATAGAGGGGCGGAGGGTGAAAAACTGTTTTTT.